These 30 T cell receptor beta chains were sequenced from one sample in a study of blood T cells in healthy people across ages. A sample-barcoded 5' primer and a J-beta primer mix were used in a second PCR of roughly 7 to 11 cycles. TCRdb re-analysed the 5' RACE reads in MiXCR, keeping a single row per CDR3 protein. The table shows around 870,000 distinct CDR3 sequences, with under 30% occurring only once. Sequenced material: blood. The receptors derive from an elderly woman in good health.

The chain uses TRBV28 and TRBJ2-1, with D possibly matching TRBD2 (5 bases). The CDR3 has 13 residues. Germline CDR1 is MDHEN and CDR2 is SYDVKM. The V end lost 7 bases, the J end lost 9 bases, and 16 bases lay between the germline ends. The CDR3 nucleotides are TGTGCCAGCACCGGATGGGAGTTCAGTGAGCAGTTCTTC. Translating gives CASTGWEFSEQFF.

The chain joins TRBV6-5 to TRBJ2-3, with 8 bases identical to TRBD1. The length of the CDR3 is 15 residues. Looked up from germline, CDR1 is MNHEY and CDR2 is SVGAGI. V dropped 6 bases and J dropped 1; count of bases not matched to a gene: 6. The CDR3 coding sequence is TGTGCCAGCAGCTCAGGGGGCTGGGGCACAGATACGCAGTATTTT. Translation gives CASSSGGWGTDTQYF.

The CDR3 reads CSAPALYGYTF. CDR3 DNA sequence: TGCAGTGCCCCGGCTCTCTATGGCTACACCTTC. J is TRBJ1-2 and V is TRBV20-1; D unresolved. Trimming took 6 bases from V and 4 from J, leaving 9 bases between them. Germline V CDR1 and CDR2: DFQATT, SNEGSKA (reference sequence). This CDR3 region has 11 residues.

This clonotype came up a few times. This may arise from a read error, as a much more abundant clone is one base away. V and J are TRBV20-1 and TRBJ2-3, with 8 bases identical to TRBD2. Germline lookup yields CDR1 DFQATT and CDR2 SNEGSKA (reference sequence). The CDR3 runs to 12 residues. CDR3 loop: CRAPSGYDTQYF. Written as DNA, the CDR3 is TGCAGGGCTCCTAGCGGGTACGATACGCAGTATTTT.

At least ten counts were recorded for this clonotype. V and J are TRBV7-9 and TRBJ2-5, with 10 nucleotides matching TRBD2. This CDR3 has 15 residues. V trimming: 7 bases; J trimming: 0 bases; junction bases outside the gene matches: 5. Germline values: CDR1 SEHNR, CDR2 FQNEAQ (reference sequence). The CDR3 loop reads CASTSSGRYQETQYF. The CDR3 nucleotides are TGTGCCAGCACCTCTAGCGGGAGATACCAAGAGACCCAGTACTTC.

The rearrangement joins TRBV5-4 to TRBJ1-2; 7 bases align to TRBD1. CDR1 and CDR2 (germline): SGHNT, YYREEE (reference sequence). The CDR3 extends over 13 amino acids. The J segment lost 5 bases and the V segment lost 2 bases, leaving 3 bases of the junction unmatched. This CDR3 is CASSFKQGYGYTF. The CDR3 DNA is TGTGCCAGCAGCTTTAAACAGGGGTATGGCTACACCTTC.

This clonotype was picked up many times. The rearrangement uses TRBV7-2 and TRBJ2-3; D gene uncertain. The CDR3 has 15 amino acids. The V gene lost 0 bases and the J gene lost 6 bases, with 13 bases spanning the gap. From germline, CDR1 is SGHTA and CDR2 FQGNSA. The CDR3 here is CASSLAVTTFDTQYF. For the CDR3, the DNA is TGTGCCAGCAGCTTAGCTGTGACAACCTTTGATACGCAGTATTTT.

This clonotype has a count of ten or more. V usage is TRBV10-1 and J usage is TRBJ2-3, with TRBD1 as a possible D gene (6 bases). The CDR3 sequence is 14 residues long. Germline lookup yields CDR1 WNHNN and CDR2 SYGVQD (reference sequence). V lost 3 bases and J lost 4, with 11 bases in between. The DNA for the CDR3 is TGCGCCAGCAGTGACCAGGGGCTCTCAGATACGCAGTATTTT. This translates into CASSDQGLSDTQYF.

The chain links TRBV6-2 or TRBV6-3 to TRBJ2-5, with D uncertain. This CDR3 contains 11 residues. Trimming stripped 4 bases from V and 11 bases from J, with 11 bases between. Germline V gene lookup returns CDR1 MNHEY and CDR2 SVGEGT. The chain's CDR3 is CASSLRYKQYF. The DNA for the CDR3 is TGTGCCAGCAGTTTAAGGTACAAGCAGTACTTC.

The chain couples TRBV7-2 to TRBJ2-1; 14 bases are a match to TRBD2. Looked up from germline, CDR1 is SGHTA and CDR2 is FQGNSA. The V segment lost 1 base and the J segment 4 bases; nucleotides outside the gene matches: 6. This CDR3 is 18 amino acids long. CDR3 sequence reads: CASSLEGTSGRHYNEQFF. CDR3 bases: TGTGCCAGCAGCTTAGAGGGGACTAGCGGGAGACATTACAATGAGCAGTTCTTC.

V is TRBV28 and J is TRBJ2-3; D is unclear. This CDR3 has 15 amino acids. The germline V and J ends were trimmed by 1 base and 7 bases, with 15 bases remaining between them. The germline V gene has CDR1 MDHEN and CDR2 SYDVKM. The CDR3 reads CASSLSGWETNTQYF. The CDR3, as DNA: TGTGCCAGCAGTTTATCTGGGTGGGAAACTAATACGCAGTATTTT.

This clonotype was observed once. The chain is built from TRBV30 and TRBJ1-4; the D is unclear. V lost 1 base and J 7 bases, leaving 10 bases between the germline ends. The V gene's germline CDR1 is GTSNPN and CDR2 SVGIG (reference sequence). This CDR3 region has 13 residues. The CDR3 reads CAWSGGLSEKLFF. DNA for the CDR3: TGTGCCTGGAGTGGGGGTCTTAGTGAAAAACTGTTTTTT. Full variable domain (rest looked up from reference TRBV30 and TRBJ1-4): SQTIHQWPATLVQPVGSPLSLECTVEGTSNPNLYWYRQAAGRGLQLLFYSVGIGQISSEVPQNLSASRPQDRQFILSSKKLLLSDSGFYLCAWSGGLSEKLFFGSGTQLSVL.

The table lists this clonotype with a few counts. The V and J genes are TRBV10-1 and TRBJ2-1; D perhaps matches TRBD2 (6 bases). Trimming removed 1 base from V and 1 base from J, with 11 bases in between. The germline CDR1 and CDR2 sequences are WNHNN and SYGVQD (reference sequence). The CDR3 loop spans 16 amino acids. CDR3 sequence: CASSEYGGWSYNEQFF. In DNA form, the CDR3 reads TGCGCCAGCAGTGAGTACGGGGGATGGTCCTACAATGAGCAGTTCTTC.

CDR3 protein: CSARTTSTDTQYF. Here the CDR3 DNA reads TGCAGTGCTAGAACGACTAGCACAGATACGCAGTATTTT. V usage is TRBV20-1 and J usage is TRBJ2-3; unclear D gene. The CDR3 is made up of 13 amino acids. CDR1 and CDR2 (germline): DFQATT, SNEGSKA (reference sequence). V dropped 2 bases and J dropped 0 bases, with 6 bases sitting between them.

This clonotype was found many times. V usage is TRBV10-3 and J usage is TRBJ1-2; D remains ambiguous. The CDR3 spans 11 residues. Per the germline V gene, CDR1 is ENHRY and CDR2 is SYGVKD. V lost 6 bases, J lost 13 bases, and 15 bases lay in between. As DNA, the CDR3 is TGTGCCATCAGAGCCGACGGGCAGTGCACCTTC. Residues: CAIRADGQCTF.

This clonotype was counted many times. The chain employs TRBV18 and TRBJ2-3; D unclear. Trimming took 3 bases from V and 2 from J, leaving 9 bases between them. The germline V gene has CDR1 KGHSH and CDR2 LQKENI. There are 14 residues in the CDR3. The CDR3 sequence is CASSPPQDTDTQYF. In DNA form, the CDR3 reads TGTGCCAGCTCACCTCCGCAGGACACAGATACGCAGTATTTT.

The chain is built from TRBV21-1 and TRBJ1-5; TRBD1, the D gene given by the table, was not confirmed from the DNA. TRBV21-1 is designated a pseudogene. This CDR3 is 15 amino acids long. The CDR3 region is CASRKKEDRDQPQHF. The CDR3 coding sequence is TGTGCCAGCAGAAAAAAGGAAGACAGGGACCAGCCCCAGCATTTT.

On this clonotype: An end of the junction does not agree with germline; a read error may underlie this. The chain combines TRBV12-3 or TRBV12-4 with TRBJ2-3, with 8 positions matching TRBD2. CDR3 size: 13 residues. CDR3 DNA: TGTGCCAGCAGCTCAGCGGGGGAAGATGCGCAATATTTT. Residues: CASSSAGEDAQYF.

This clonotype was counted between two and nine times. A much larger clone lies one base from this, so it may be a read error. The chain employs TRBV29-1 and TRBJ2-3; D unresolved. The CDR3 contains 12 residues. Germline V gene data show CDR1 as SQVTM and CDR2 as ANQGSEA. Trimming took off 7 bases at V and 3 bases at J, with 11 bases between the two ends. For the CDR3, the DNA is TGCAGCGGTAAACCTGGAACAGATACGCAGTATTTT. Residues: CSGKPGTDTQYF.

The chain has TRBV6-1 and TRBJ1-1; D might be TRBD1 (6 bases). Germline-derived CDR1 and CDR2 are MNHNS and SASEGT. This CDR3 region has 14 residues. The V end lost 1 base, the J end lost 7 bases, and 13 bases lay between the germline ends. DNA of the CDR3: TGTGCCAGCAGTGAAGACAGGGATGGGAGTGAAGCTTTCTTT. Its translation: CASSEDRDGSEAFF.

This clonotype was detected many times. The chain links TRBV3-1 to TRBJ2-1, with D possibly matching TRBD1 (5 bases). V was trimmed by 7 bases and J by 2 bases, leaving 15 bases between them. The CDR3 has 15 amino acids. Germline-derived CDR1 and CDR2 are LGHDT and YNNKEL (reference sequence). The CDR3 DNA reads TGTGCCAGCACCGCTTTGACAGACGCCTACAATGAGCAGTTCTTC. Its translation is CASTALTDAYNEQFF.

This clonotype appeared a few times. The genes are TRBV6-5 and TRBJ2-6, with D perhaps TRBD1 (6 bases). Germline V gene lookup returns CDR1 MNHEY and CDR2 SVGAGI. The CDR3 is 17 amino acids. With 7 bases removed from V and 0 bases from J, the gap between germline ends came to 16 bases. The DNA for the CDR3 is TGTGCCAGCATTAAACGACAGGACCGCTCTGGGGCCAACGTCCTGACTTTC. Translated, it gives CASIKRQDRSGANVLTF.

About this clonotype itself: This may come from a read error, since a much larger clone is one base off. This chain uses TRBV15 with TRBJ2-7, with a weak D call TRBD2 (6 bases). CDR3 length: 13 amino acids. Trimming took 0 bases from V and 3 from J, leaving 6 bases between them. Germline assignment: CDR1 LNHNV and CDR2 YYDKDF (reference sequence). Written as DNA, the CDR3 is TGTGCCACCAGCAGAGAGGGGGGCTACGAGCAGTACTTC. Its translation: CATSREGGYEQYF. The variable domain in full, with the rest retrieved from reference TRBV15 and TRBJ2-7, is DAMVIQNPRYQVTQFGKPVTLSCSQTLNHNVMYWYQQKSSQAPKLLFHYYDKDFNNEADTPDNFQSRRPNTSFCFLDIRSPGLGDTAMYLCATSREGGYEQYFGPGTRLTVT.

The DNA of the CDR3 is TGTGCCAGCACCATGGCGGGGTCCGTCGGGCTGTTTTTT. Translating it yields CASTMAGSVGLFF. The chain couples TRBV14 to TRBJ2-2; a possible D gene is TRBD2 (6 bases). Per germline, CDR1 SGHDN and CDR2 FVKESK. The CDR3 totals 13 residues. V shed 7 bases and J shed 13 bases, with 19 bases lying between them.

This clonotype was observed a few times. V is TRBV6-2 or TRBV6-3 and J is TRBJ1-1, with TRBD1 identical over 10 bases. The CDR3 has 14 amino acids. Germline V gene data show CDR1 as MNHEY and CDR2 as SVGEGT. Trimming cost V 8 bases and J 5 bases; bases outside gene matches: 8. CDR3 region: CASQDRGPMTEAFF. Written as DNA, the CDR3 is TGTGCCAGCCAAGACAGGGGGCCGATGACTGAAGCTTTCTTT.

For the CDR3, the DNA is TGTGCCACCAGTGATTCAGCGCGCAGGGCTTTCTTT. It is translated as CATSDSARRAFF. The V call is TRBV24-1, the J call TRBJ1-1; no clear D. The germline CDR1 and CDR2 sequences are KGHDR and SFDVKD. Trimming pared 2 bases from V and 11 bases from J, leaving 11 bases between. The CDR3 runs 12 residues.

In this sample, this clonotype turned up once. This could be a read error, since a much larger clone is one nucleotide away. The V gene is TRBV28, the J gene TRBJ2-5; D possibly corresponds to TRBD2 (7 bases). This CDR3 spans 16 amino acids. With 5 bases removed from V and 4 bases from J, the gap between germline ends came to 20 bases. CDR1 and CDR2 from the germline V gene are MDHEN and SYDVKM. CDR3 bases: TGTGCCAGCAGTGGGGGGGCGGCGGGATTTCCAGAGACCCAGTACTTC. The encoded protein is CASSGGAAGFPETQYF. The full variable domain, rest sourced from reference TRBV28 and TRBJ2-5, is DVKVTQSSRYLVKRTGEKVFLECVQDMDHENMFWYRQDPGLGLRLIYFSYDVKMKEKGDIPEGYSVSREKKERFSLILESASTNQTSMYLCASSGGAAGFPETQYFGPGTRLLVL.

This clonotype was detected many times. CDR3 sequence: CASSPLTSGGINEQFF. As DNA, the CDR3 is TGTGCCAGCAGCCCCCTGACTAGCGGGGGGATAAATGAGCAGTTCTTC. The V call is TRBV3-1, the J call TRBJ2-1, with 13 positions matching TRBD2. CDR3 size: 16 residues. CDR1 and CDR2 (germline): LGHDT, YNNKEL (reference sequence). Unmatched junction bases numbered 7, after V lost 4 bases and J lost 7 bases.

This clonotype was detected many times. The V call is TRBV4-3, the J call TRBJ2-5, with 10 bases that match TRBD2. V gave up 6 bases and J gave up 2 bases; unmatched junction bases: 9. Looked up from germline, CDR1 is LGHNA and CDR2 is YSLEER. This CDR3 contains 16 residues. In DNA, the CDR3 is TGCGCCAGCAGTCAAATAGCGGGGGGCCCTCAAGAGACCCAGTACTTC. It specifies CASSQIAGGPQETQYF.

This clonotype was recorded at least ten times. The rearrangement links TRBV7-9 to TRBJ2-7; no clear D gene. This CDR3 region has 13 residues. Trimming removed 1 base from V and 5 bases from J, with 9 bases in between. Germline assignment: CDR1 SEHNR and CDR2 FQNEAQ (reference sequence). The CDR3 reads CASSLDKVHEQYF. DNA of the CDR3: TGTGCCAGCAGCTTAGATAAGGTTCACGAGCAGTACTTC.